Shown below are 10 T cell receptor beta chains from a single sample sequenced in a study of T and B cells in COVID-19 patients (dated by TCRdb to 2020 to 2022). The run used an Illumina MiSeq. Multiplex PCR with BIOMED2 TRB-A/B primer pools was used to amplify the TRB rearrangements. TCRdb itself trimmed the public reads at Q25 with fastp, ran MiXCR and retained productive beta chains. Identical CDR3 protein sequences are pooled into one entry, listed with their most common genes and DNA. The sample has about 23,000 distinct CDR3 sequences on record, 25% to 30% of them singletons. The leading ten clones occupy approximately 3% of the sample. TRB repertoires were amplified using roughly 230-550 ng of genomic DNA isolated from blood. Source material: blood. These receptors came from a human donor who had recovered from COVID-19.

To note about this clonotype: One junction end does not reproduce the germline sequence, and a read error may be involved. The chain joins TRBV5-6 to TRBJ2-1, with TRBD1 matching 9 bases. Per germline, CDR1 SGHDT and CDR2 YYEEEE. This CDR3 spans 17 amino acids. CDR3 nucleotides: TGCGCCAGCAGGCTGGGGACAGGGCGGCTGGCGGGAGACGAGCAGTTCTTC. It translates to CASRLGTGRLAGDEQFF.

By frequency in the sample, this clonotype is medium-sized (0.01 to 0.1%). This chain joins TRBV19 and TRBJ2-7; D assignment may be TRBD1 or TRBD2 (5 bases each). The CDR3 consists of 13 residues. Germline-derived CDR1 and CDR2 are LNHDA and SQIVND (reference sequence). V was trimmed by 8 bases and J by 1 base, leaving 12 bases between them. CDR3 coding DNA: TGTGCCAGTGGGGACGGCCAATCCTACGAGCAGTACTTC. Translation gives CASGDGQSYEQYF.

This chain joins TRBV10-2 and TRBJ2-7, with 7 bases matching TRBD1. Germline V CDR1 and CDR2: WSHSY, SAAADI. The CDR3 is 15 residues long. Losses at the gene ends were 0 bases for V and 2 bases for J; bases not matched to a gene: 4. In nucleotides, the CDR3 is TGCGCCAGCAGTGAGTCGGGCAGGGGGACCTACGAGCAGTACTTC. This encodes CASSESGRGTYEQYF.

This clonotype was recorded a few times. The chain has TRBV6-5 and TRBJ1-6, with D maybe TRBD1 (6 bases). The germline V and J ends were trimmed by 5 bases and 9 bases, with 17 bases remaining between them. Germline V lookup: CDR1 MNHEY, CDR2 SVGAGI. There are 15 residues in the CDR3. The CDR3 DNA reads TGTGCCAGCAGTAAGGGACATACGCGGGGTTCACCCCTCCACTTT. Protein: CASSKGHTRGSPLHF.

This clonotype has more than one count but fewer than ten. This chain joins TRBV30 and TRBJ1-4; 8 nucleotides agree with TRBD1. The CDR3 loop spans 14 amino acids. With 0 bases clipped from V and 8 bases from J, the junction kept 5 bases outside the gene matches. Germline-derived CDR1 and CDR2 are GTSNPN and SVGIG (reference sequence). CDR3 region: CAWSVGTGGEKLFF. The CDR3 DNA is TGTGCCTGGAGTGTCGGGACAGGTGGCGAAAAACTGTTTTTT.

The gene calls are TRBV18 and TRBJ2-3; D gene unclear. The CDR3 is made up of 16 amino acids. V lost 6 bases and J 1 base, leaving 17 bases between the germline ends. Per the germline V gene, CDR1 is KGHSH and CDR2 is LQKENI. CDR3 sequence: CASSQMSASGTDTQYF. DNA of the CDR3: TGTGCCAGCTCTCAAATGAGCGCGTCAGGCACAGATACGCAGTATTTT.

This clonotype showed up just a few times. This sequence joins TRBV12-3 or TRBV12-4 and TRBJ2-1; D might be TRBD1 or TRBD2, each matching 5 bases. V was trimmed by 3 bases and J by 7 bases, leaving 13 bases between them. This CDR3 spans 14 amino acids. Here the CDR3 reads CASSLRGSENEQFF. CDR3 sequence (DNA): TGTGCCAGCAGTTTGAGGGGTTCGGAAAATGAGCAGTTCTTC.

This clonotype is medium-sized (0.01 to 0.1%) in the sample. V gene TRBV29-1 combines with J gene TRBJ2-2; 8 bases match TRBD1. The CDR3 consists of 16 residues. Germline V gives CDR1 SQVTM, CDR2 ANQGSEA. V lost 1 base to trimming and J lost 7 bases; unmatched junction nucleotides: 11. The CDR3 sequence is CSVEADRGTPDGELFF. CDR3 coding DNA: TGCAGCGTTGAAGCCGACAGGGGTACACCTGACGGGGAGCTGTTTTTT.

As to this clonotype: An end of the junction does not agree with germline; a read error may underlie this. The V call is TRBV30, the J call TRBJ2-7; D is unresolved. The CDR3 is made up of 14 amino acids. Germline CDR1 is GTSNPN and CDR2 is SVGIG (reference sequence). The DNA for the CDR3 is TGTGGCTGGAGTCCCACCTTTAGCTCCTACGAGCAGTACTTC. Its translation is CGWSPTFSSYEQYF. Full variable domain (missing parts from reference TRBV30 and TRBJ2-7): SQTIHQWPATLVQPVGSPLSLECTVEGTSNPNLYWYRQAAGRGLQLLFYSVGIGQISSEVPQNLSASRPQDRQFILSSKKLLLSDSGFYLCGWSPTFSSYEQYFGPGTRLTVT.

The chain uses TRBV5-4 and TRBJ2-7; 7 bases are shared with TRBD1. The germline gives CDR1 SGHNT, CDR2 YYREEE (reference sequence). CDR3 size: 14 residues. V trimming: 4 bases; J trimming: 2 bases; junction bases outside the gene matches: 6. The CDR3 here is CASSQAGGTYEQYF. The CDR3 nucleotides are TGTGCCAGCAGCCAAGCAGGGGGTACCTACGAGCAGTACTTC.